This TCR beta chain emerged from a study of shared T cell receptors in the human thymus. Sequencing was performed with immunoSEQ multiplex PCR; in TCRdb, only in-frame clones are kept and a portion is missing. The repertoire consists of hundreds of thousands of clones, with approximately 95% occurring once and the leading ten covering about 0.02%. Trimming took 5 bases from V and 7 from J; bases not matched to a gene: 10. The CDR3 length is 14 residues. The germline V gene has CDR1 MNHNS and CDR2 SASEGT. The sequenced material came from thymocytes. The chain uses TRBV6-1 and TRBJ1-1, with 7 bases identical to TRBD1. This sequence originates from a human donor. The CDR3 here is CASSSRDSGNEAFF. CDR3 sequence (DNA): TGTGCCAGCAGTTCAAGGGACAGCGGTAATGAAGCTTTCTTT.